The 17 T cell receptor beta chains presented below share a single source sample, sequenced in a study of response to subunit inactivated influenza vaccine. TCRdb used MiXCR to reprocess the RT-PCR reads, holding one entry per CDR3 protein. The sample holds under 850,000 distinct CDR3 sequences, less than 20% seen once. The material sequenced was PBMCs from blood, taken 4 to 6 days after vaccination. The receptors originated from a man aged 45-65 years who received an inactivated influenza vaccine.

This clonotype has a handful of counts. This sequence joins TRBV20-1 and TRBJ1-3; D is undetermined. Germline V CDR1 and CDR2: DFQATT, SNEGSKA (reference sequence). This CDR3 contains 13 residues. With 6 bases removed from V and 3 bases from J, the gap between germline ends came to 12 bases. The CDR3 DNA is TGCAGTGCCCGTTTGGGAGGTGGAAACACCATATATTTT. Translating gives CSARLGGGNTIYF.

This chain links TRBV28 with TRBJ2-7; 12 nucleotides agree with TRBD1. The CDR3 is made up of 19 amino acids. The V gene's germline CDR1 is MDHEN and CDR2 SYDVKM. J gave up 7 bases and V 4 bases, and 20 bases lay outside the gene matches. This CDR3 reads CASSSKPGTGGAGAREQYF. CDR3 DNA: TGTGCCAGCAGTTCTAAACCCGGGACAGGGGGCGCCGGGGCTCGTGAGCAGTACTTC.

The chain carries TRBV14 and TRBJ2-3; no clear D gene. Trimming removed 1 base at V and 6 bases at J, with 11 bases between. The CDR3 contains 14 residues. Germline V gives CDR1 SGHDN, CDR2 FVKESK. The CDR3 coding sequence is TGTGCCAGCAGCCAAGTCATTAGCTCGGATACGCAGTATTTT. It codes for CASSQVISSDTQYF. Based on the CDR3 plus reference TRBV14 and TRBJ2-3, the full variable domain is EAGVTQFPSHSVIEKGQTVTLRCDPISGHDNLYWYRRVMGKEIKFLLHFVKESKQDESGMPNNRFLAERTGGTYSTLKVQPAELEDSGVYFCASSQVISSDTQYFGPGTRLTVL.

The gene calls are TRBV10-2 and TRBJ2-4, with 7 bases lining up with TRBD1. The V gene's germline CDR1 is WSHSY and CDR2 SAAADI. This CDR3 region has 13 residues. After removal of 7 bases from V and 8 bases from J, the junction contained 8 bases not matched to a gene. This CDR3 reads CASKETGFDIQYF. The DNA of the CDR3 is TGCGCCAGCAAAGAGACAGGGTTTGACATTCAGTACTTC.

This clonotype was recorded a few times. This chain joins TRBV7-8 and TRBJ2-7; 7 bases fit TRBD2. CDR1 is SGHVS, CDR2 FQNEAQ, per germline. The CDR3 contains 15 residues. V was pared by 4 bases and J by 1 base, with 7 bases of the junction left unmatched. The CDR3 sequence: CASSYVGGSSYEQYF. The CDR3 DNA reads TGTGCCAGCAGCTATGTCGGGGGGTCGTCCTACGAGCAGTACTTC.

This clonotype was observed a few times. The CDR3 DNA is TGCGCCAGCAGCTTCACAAGGGCAGGGTCCTACGAGCAGTACTTC. Translated: CASSFTRAGSYEQYF. V usage is TRBV5-1 and J usage is TRBJ2-7; D might be TRBD1 (5 bases). From germline, CDR1 is SGHRS and CDR2 YFSETQ. This CDR3 comprises 15 residues. With 2 bases removed from V and 1 base from J, the gap between germline ends came to 13 bases.

This clonotype came up a few times. This sequence joins TRBV20-1 and TRBJ2-7, with 9 bases matching TRBD1. The V gene's germline CDR1 is DFQATT and CDR2 SNEGSKA (reference sequence). V lost 1 base and J lost 6; bases outside the gene matches: 7. The CDR3 spans 14 residues. CDR3: CSARAPGQGSEQYF. The CDR3 DNA sequence: TGCAGTGCTAGAGCTCCGGGACAGGGCTCCGAGCAGTACTTC.

The gene calls are TRBV20-1 and TRBJ2-3; 8 bases map to TRBD2. CDR1 DFQATT and CDR2 SNEGSKA come from the germline V gene (reference sequence). This CDR3 region has 15 residues. V lost 6 bases, J lost 6 bases, and 14 bases stayed unmatched. The CDR3 DNA is TGCAGTGCCCTCCGCCGGGGCGGGGGGTCGGATACGCAGTATTTT. It codes for CSALRRGGGSDTQYF.

V gene TRBV2 combines with J gene TRBJ2-3, with D perhaps matching TRBD2 (6 bases). The CDR3 extends over 13 amino acids. V was trimmed by 10 bases and J by 2 bases, leaving 13 bases between them. The germline V gene has CDR1 SNHLY and CDR2 FYNNEI. This CDR3 reads CATVAVTTDTQYF. CDR3 DNA sequence: TGTGCCACCGTAGCGGTTACCACAGATACGCAGTATTTT. Supplemented by reference TRBV2 and TRBJ2-3, the full variable domain reads EPEVTQTPSHQVTQMGQEVILRCVPISNHLYFYWYRQILGQKVEFLVSFYNNEISEKSEIFDDQFSVERPDGSNFTLKIRSTKLEDSAMYFCATVAVTTDTQYFGPGTRLTVL.

This chain links TRBV19 with TRBJ2-7; 11 nucleotides agree with TRBD1. Trimming took 0 bases from V and 4 from J; bases not matched to a gene: 5. Germline V gene sequence: CDR1 LNHDA, CDR2 SQIVND (reference sequence). The CDR3 totals 16 residues. Here the CDR3 reads CASSIDPGQGAYEQYF. The CDR3 DNA reads as TGTGCCAGTAGTATAGACCCCGGACAGGGGGCGTACGAGCAGTACTTC.

This clonotype has at least ten counts. The rearrangement links TRBV12-3 or TRBV12-4 to TRBJ2-7; D is undetermined. The CDR3 extends over 12 amino acids. V lost 5 bases and J lost 10, with 15 bases in between. The CDR3 coding sequence is TGTGCCAGCAGTACGGAGTGGGGTCGACAGTACTTC. Translated: CASSTEWGRQYF.

The genes are TRBV7-2 and TRBJ2-5; 7 bases line up with TRBD1. The length of the CDR3 is 14 residues. V dropped 1 base and J dropped 6; count of bases not matched to a gene: 5. Germline CDR1 SGHTA, CDR2 FQGNSA. The CDR3 here is CASSLEGGWKTQYF. The CDR3 DNA sequence: TGTGCCAGCAGCTTAGAAGGGGGCTGGAAGACCCAGTACTTC.

The chain carries TRBV12-3 or TRBV12-4 and TRBJ2-3, with a possible D match to TRBD2 (8 bases). The V and J ends lost 7 bases and 3 bases respectively, with 17 bases between them. The CDR3 has 15 residues. The CDR3 is CASTSGGGETDTQYF. The CDR3, as DNA: TGTGCCAGCACTTCGGGAGGGGGCGAAACAGATACGCAGTATTTT.

Written as DNA, the CDR3 is TGTGCCAGCCAATTAAGGGAGTACAAAACCTACGAGCAGTACTTC. It yields the protein CASQLREYKTYEQYF. The chain combines TRBV2 with TRBJ2-7, with a tentative D call TRBD2 (5 bases). The CDR3 runs 15 residues. CDR1 is SNHLY, CDR2 FYNNEI, per germline. Trimming took 8 bases from V and 2 from J, leaving 19 bases between them. The full variable domain, its missing parts supplied by reference TRBV2 and TRBJ2-7, is EPEVTQTPSHQVTQMGQEVILRCVPISNHLYFYWYRQILGQKVEFLVSFYNNEISEKSEIFDDQFSVERPDGSNFTLKIRSTKLEDSAMYFCASQLREYKTYEQYFGPGTRLTVT.

The chain recombines TRBV6-1 with TRBJ2-3, with D perhaps TRBD1 (5 bases). Trimming stripped 6 bases from V and 3 bases from J, with 16 bases between. The germline V gene has CDR1 MNHNS and CDR2 SASEGT. The CDR3 spans 15 residues. This CDR3 reads CASSPRWAGTDTQYF. For the CDR3, the DNA is TGTGCCAGCAGCCCAAGATGGGCAGGGACAGATACGCAGTATTTT.

The V call is TRBV5-1, the J call TRBJ2-5; 7 bases agree with TRBD1. This CDR3 has 16 residues. The trim removed 0 bases at V and 1 base at J, leaving 6 bases unmatched. Per the germline V gene, CDR1 is SGHRS and CDR2 is YFSETQ. CDR3: CASSLAGGAAQETQYF. The CDR3 bases are TGCGCCAGCAGCTTGGCAGGGGGAGCAGCCCAAGAGACCCAGTACTTC.

This clonotype was counted between two and nine times. The chain employs TRBV10-3 and TRBJ2-7; TRBD2 aligns across 9 bases. Germline trimming cut 2 bases from V and 2 bases from J; bases unmatched to any gene: 1. The germline V gene encodes CDR1 ENHRY and CDR2 SYGVKD. The CDR3 loop spans 14 amino acids. Written as DNA, the CDR3 is TGTGCCATCAGTGAGGGACTAGCGACCTACGAGCAGTACTTC. This encodes CAISEGLATYEQYF.